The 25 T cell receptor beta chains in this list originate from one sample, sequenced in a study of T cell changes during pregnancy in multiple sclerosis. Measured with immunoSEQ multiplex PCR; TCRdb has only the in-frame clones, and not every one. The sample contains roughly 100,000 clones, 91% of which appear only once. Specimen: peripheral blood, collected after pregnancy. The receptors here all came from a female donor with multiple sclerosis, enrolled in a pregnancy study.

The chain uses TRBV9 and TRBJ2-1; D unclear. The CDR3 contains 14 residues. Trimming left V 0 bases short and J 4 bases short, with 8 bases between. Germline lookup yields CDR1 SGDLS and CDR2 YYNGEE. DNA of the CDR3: TGTGCCAGCAGCGTAGACGAGGTATACAATGAGCAGTTCTTC. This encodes CASSVDEVYNEQFF.

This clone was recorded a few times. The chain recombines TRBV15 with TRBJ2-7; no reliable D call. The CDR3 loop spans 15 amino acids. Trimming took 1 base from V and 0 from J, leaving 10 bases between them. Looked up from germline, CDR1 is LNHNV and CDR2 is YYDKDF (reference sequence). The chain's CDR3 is CATSRVREHSYEQYF. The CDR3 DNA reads TGTGCCACCAGCAGAGTAAGAGAGCACTCCTACGAGCAGTACTTC.

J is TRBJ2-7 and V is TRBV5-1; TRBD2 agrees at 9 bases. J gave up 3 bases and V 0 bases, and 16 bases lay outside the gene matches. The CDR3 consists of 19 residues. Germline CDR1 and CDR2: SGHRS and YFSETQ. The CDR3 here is CASSLVTGQTTSGDYEQYF. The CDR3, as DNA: TGCGCCAGCAGCTTGGTGACAGGGCAAACGACTAGCGGAGACTACGAGCAGTACTTC.

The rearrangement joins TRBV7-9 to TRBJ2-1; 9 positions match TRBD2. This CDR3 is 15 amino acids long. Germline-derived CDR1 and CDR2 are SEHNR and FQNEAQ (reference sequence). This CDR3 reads CAVHEAGGRYNEQFF. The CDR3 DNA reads TGTGCAGTGCATGAGGCGGGGGGGCGCTACAATGAGCAGTTCTTC.

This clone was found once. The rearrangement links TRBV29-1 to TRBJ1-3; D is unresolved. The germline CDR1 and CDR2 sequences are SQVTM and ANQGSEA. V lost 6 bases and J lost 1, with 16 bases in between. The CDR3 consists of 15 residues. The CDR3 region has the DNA TGCAGCGTGATCGAAGGTGGGCTTTCTGGAAACACCATATATTTT. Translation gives CSVIEGGLSGNTIYF. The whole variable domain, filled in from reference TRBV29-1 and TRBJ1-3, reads SAVISQKPSRDICQRGTSLTIQCQVDSQVTMMFWYRQQPGQSLTLIATANQGSEATYESGFVIDKFPISRPNLTFSTLTVSNMSPEDSSIYLCSVIEGGLSGNTIYFGEGSWLTVV.

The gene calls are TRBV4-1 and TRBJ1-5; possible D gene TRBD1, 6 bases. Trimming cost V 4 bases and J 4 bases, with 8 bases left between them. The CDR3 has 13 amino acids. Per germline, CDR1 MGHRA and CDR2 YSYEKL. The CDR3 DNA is TGCGCCAGCAGCCTGGGACAAAATCAGCCCCAGCATTTT. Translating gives CASSLGQNQPQHF.

The CDR3 sequence is CASSSQGIYGYTF. As DNA, the CDR3 is TGTGCCAGCAGCTCTCAGGGGATCTATGGCTACACCTTC. The chain links TRBV5-6 to TRBJ1-2, with a weak D call TRBD1 (6 bases). The CDR3 is 13 residues long. CDR1 is SGHDT, CDR2 YYEEEE, per germline. V lost 3 bases to trimming and J lost 4 bases, with 10 bases between them.

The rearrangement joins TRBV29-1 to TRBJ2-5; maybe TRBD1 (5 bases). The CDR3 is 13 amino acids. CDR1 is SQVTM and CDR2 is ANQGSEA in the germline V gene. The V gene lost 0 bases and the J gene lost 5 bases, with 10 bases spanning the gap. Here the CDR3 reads CSVEDTGWETQYF. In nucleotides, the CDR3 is TGCAGCGTTGAAGATACAGGCTGGGAGACCCAGTACTTC. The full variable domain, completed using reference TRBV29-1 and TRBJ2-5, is SAVISQKPSRDICQRGTSLTIQCQVDSQVTMMFWYRQQPGQSLTLIATANQGSEATYESGFVIDKFPISRPNLTFSTLTVSNMSPEDSSIYLCSVEDTGWETQYFGPGTRLLVL.

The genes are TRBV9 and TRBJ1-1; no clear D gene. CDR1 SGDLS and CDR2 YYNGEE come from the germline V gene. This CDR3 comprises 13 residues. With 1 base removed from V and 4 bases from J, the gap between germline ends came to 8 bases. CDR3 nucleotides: TGTGCCAGCAGCGTATCAGATGGCACTGAAGCTTTCTTT. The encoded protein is CASSVSDGTEAFF.

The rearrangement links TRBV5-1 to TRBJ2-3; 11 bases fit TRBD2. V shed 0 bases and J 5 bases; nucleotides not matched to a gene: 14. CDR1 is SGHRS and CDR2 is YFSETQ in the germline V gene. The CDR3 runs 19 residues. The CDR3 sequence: CASSLGLAGRTGRGDTQYF. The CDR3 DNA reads TGCGCCAGCAGCTTGGGACTAGCGGGGCGTACCGGAAGAGGAGATACGCAGTATTTT.

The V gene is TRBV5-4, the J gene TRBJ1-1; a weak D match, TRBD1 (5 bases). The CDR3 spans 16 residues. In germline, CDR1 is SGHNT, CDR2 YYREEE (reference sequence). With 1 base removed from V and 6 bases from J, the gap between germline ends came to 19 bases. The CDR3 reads CASSLSGRVASSEAFF. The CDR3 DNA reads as TGTGCCAGCAGCTTGTCGGGCAGGGTGGCCTCCTCTGAAGCTTTCTTT.

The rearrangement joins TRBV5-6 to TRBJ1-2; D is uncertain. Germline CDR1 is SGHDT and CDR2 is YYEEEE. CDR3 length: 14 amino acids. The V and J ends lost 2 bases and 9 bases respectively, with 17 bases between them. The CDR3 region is CASSFGSFSGSYTF. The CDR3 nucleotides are TGTGCCAGCAGCTTTGGTTCCTTTAGCGGAAGCTACACCTTC.

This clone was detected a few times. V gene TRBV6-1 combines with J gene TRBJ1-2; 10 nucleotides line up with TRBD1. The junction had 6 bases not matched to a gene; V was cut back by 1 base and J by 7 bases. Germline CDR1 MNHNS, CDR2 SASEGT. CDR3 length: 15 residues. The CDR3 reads CASSEEGQGFSGYTF. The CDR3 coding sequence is TGTGCCAGCAGTGAAGAGGGACAGGGGTTCTCTGGCTACACCTTC.

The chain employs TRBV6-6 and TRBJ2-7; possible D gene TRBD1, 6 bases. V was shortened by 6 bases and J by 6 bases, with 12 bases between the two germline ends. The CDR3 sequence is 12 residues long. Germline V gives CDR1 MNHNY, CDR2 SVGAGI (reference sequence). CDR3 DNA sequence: TGTGCCAGCAGGGGGGCAGGGCGCGAGCAGTACTTC. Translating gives CASRGAGREQYF.

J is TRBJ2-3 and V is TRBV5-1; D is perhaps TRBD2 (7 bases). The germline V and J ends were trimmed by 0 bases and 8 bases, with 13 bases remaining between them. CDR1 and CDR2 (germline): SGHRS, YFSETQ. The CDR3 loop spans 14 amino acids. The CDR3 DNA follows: TGCGCCAGCAGCTTGGTCCGGGGGGCCTTTACGCAGTATTTT. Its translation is CASSLVRGAFTQYF.

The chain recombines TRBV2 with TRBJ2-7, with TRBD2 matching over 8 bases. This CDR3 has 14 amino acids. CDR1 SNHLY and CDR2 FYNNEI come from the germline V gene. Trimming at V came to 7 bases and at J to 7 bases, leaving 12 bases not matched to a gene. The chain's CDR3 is CASKTGGGSNEQYF. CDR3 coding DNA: TGTGCCAGCAAAACAGGCGGGGGGTCGAATGAGCAGTACTTC.

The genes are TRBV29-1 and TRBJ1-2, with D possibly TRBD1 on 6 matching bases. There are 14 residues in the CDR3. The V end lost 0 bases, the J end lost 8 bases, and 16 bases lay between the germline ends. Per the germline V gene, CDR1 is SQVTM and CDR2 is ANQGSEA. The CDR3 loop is CSVEDRDTFGGYTF. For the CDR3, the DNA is TGCAGCGTTGAAGATCGGGACACCTTCGGAGGCTACACCTTC.

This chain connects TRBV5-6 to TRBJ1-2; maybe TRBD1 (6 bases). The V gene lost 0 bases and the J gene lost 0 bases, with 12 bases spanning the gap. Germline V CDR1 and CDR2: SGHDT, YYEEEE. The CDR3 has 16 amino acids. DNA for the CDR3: TGTGCCAGCAGCTTGGAGGTGGGACATACTAACTATGGCTACACCTTC. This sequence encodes CASSLEVGHTNYGYTF.

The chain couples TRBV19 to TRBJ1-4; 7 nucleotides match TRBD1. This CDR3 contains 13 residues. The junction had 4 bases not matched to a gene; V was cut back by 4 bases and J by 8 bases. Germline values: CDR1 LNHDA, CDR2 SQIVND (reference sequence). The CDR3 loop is CASSTTGVEKLFF. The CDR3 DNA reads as TGTGCCAGTAGTACTACAGGGGTAGAAAAACTGTTTTTT.

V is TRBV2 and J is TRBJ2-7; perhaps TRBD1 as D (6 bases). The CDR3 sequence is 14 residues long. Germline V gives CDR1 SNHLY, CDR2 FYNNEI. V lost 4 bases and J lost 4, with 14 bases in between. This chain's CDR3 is CASSGDKDLYEQYF. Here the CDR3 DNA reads TGTGCCAGCAGTGGGGACAAAGATCTTTACGAGCAGTACTTC.

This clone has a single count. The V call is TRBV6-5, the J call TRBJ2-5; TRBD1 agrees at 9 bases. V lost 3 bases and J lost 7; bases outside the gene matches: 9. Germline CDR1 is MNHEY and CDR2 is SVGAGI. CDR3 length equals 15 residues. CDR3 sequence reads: CASSYGGQGPRTQYF. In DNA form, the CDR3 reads TGTGCCAGCAGTTATGGGGGACAGGGTCCTAGGACCCAGTACTTC.

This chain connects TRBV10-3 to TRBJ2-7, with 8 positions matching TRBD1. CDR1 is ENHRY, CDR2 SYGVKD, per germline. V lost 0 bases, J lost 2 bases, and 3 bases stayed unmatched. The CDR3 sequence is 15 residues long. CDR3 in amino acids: CAISESGQGPYEQYF. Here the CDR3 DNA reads TGTGCCATCAGTGAGTCAGGACAGGGACCCTACGAGCAGTACTTC.

The CDR3 DNA reads as TGTGCCAGCAGCTCCGGGACAGGGGCAATCAATCAGCCCCAGCATTTT. Protein product: CASSSGTGAINQPQHF. The chain uses TRBV28 and TRBJ1-5; 10 positions match TRBD1. Looked up from germline, CDR1 is MDHEN and CDR2 is SYDVKM. The J segment lost 3 bases and the V segment lost 6 bases, leaving 8 bases of the junction unmatched. This CDR3 contains 16 residues. The whole variable domain, remainder taken from reference TRBV28 and TRBJ1-5, is DVKVTQSSRYLVKRTGEKVFLECVQDMDHENMFWYRQDPGLGLRLIYFSYDVKMKEKGDIPEGYSVSREKKERFSLILESASTNQTSMYLCASSSGTGAINQPQHFGDGTRLSIL.

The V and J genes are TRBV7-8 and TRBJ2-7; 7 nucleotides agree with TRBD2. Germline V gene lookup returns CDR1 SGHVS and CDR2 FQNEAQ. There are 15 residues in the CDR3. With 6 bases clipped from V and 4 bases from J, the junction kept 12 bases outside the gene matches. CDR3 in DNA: TGTGCCAGCAGGCCCCGGGACGGGAGGCGGTACGAGCAGTACTTC. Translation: CASRPRDGRRYEQYF.

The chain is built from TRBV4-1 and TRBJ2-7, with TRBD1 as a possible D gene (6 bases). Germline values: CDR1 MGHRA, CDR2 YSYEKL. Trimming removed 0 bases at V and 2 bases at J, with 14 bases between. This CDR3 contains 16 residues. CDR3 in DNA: TGCGCCAGCAGCCAAGATTTAAGGACAGCGACCTACGAGCAGTACTTC. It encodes CASSQDLRTATYEQYF.